This TCR beta chain was recovered during a study of blood T cell repertoires in COVID-19. Enrolment of Seattle patients took place during active infection, and they were followed longitudinally. To note about this clone: Additional DNA sequences in this sample encode the identical CDR3.

Original processing methods: Amplified reference gene primers provided the basis for estimating nucleated cell counts. Only in-frame clones appear in the TCRdb table, and some are missing; sequencing was by immunoSEQ multiplex PCR. That table is the source of V, J and clone size, and D and trimming were worked out from the DNA. The sample carries roughly 280,000 clones, around 84% recorded once. This receptor was identified in an older woman with COVID-19, enrolled during active disease. What was sequenced was peripheral blood.

The CDR3 DNA reads as TGTGCCAGCAGCTTACCTAGCGGGAGGGCCGGAGAGACCCAGTACTTC. It is translated as CASSLPSGRAGETQYF. J is TRBJ2-5 and V is TRBV5-4; 12 nucleotides line up with TRBD2. The germline CDR1 and CDR2 sequences are SGHNT and YYREEE (reference sequence). The CDR3 totals 16 residues. V lost 2 bases and J lost 4; bases outside the gene matches: 6.